Listed below are T cell receptor beta chains from one sample, sequenced in a study of control samples from healthy donors and cancer patients. Measured with immunoSEQ multiplex PCR; TCRdb has only the in-frame clones, and not every one. The sample yields about 120,000 clones, approximately 90% seen once. Sequencing input: blood. The receptors shown here come from a man aged 25-45 years in good health. Each CDR3 is given with its conserved first and last residue. D genes are given only for firm matches. Where a row states a size, it is once, few, many or the class of an expanded clone; other rows omit it.

d_call: -; clone_size: -; j_call: TRBJ2-2; v_call: TRBV6-5; cdr3_aa: CARGGSNTGELFF; cdr3_nt: TGTGCTCGCGGAGGCTCGAACACCGGGGAGCTGTTTTTT
d_call: -; clone_size: -; j_call: TRBJ2-7; v_call: TRBV6-1; cdr3_aa: CASSEVGQTYEQYF; cdr3_nt: TGTGCCAGCAGTGAAGTCGGACAGACCTACGAGCAGTACTTC
d_call: TRBD2; clone_size: -; j_call: TRBJ2-2; v_call: TRBV4-1; cdr3_aa: CASSQMLADGELFF; cdr3_nt: TGCGCCAGCAGCCAGATGCTAGCGGACGGGGAGCTGTTTTTT
d_call: -; clone_size: -; j_call: TRBJ2-3; v_call: TRBV5-1; cdr3_aa: CASSGAVGTDTQYF; cdr3_nt: TGCGCCAGCAGCGGCGCGGTTGGCACAGATACGCAGTATTTT
d_call: -; clone_size: -; j_call: TRBJ1-1; v_call: TRBV7-2; cdr3_aa: CASSLFGRLNTEAFF; cdr3_nt: TGTGCCAGCAGCTTATTTGGCCGGCTAAACACTGAAGCTTTCTTT
d_call: TRBD1; clone_size: -; j_call: TRBJ2-7; v_call: TRBV7-2; cdr3_aa: CASSLSLGTALGEQYF; cdr3_nt: TGTGCCAGCAGCTTATCTTTAGGGACAGCACTGGGTGAGCAGTACTTC
d_call: -; clone_size: -; j_call: TRBJ2-5; v_call: TRBV2; cdr3_aa: CASSDVNQETQYF; cdr3_nt: TGTGCCAGCAGTGATGTCAACCAAGAGACCCAGTACTTC
d_call: TRBD1; clone_size: -; j_call: TRBJ1-2; v_call: TRBV9; cdr3_aa: CASSVAPTGARGYTF; cdr3_nt: TGTGCCAGCAGCGTAGCCCCGACAGGGGCGAGGGGCTACACCTTC
d_call: -; clone_size: -; j_call: TRBJ2-1; v_call: TRBV19; cdr3_aa: CASSASEPYEQFF; cdr3_nt: TGTGCCAGTAGTGCAAGTGAGCCCTATGAGCAGTTCTTC
d_call: -; clone_size: once; j_call: TRBJ2-4; v_call: TRBV4-1; cdr3_aa: CASSQGAAVARNIQYF; cdr3_nt: TGCGCCAGCAGCCAAGGGGCCGCGGTGGCGAGAAACATTCAGTACTTC
d_call: TRBD1; clone_size: -; j_call: TRBJ1-1; v_call: TRBV11-3; cdr3_aa: CASSFRTGTEAFF; cdr3_nt: TGTGCCAGCAGCTTCCGGACAGGGACTGAAGCTTTCTTT
d_call: -; clone_size: -; j_call: TRBJ1-4; v_call: TRBV6-6; cdr3_aa: CASTLGAANEKLFF; cdr3_nt: TGTGCCAGCACCCTCGGCGCGGCTAATGAAAAACTGTTTTTT
d_call: TRBD1; clone_size: few; j_call: TRBJ1-2; v_call: TRBV4-1; cdr3_aa: CATSHGRGGQGEGYTF; cdr3_nt: TGCGCCACCAGCCATGGGAGGGGGGGACAGGGTGAAGGCTACACCTTC
d_call: -; clone_size: -; j_call: TRBJ1-1; v_call: TRBV5-1; cdr3_aa: CASSLQENTEAFF; cdr3_nt: TGCGCCAGCAGCCTACAGGAGAACACTGAAGCTTTCTTT
d_call: TRBD1; clone_size: once; j_call: TRBJ2-1; v_call: TRBV2; cdr3_aa: CASSLDRVNEQFF; cdr3_nt: TGTGCCAGCAGTTTGGACAGGGTCAATGAGCAGTTCTTC
d_call: -; clone_size: -; j_call: TRBJ1-2; v_call: TRBV12-2; cdr3_aa: CASRLYGRLNYGYTF; cdr3_nt: TGTGCAAGTCGCTTGTATGGCAGACTAAACTATGGCTACACCTTC
d_call: TRBD1; clone_size: once; j_call: TRBJ1-4; v_call: TRBV27; cdr3_aa: CASRIQGVGEKLFF; cdr3_nt: TGTGCCAGCAGGATACAGGGGGTTGGGGAAAAACTGTTTTTT
d_call: -; clone_size: -; j_call: TRBJ1-1; v_call: TRBV11-3; cdr3_aa: CASSRLKNTEAFF; cdr3_nt: TGTGCCAGCAGCCGACTGAAGAACACTGAAGCTTTCTTT
d_call: -; clone_size: -; j_call: TRBJ1-1; v_call: TRBV19; cdr3_aa: CASMNTEAFF; cdr3_nt: TGTGCCAGTATGAACACTGAAGCTTTCTTT
d_call: -; clone_size: -; j_call: TRBJ1-1; v_call: TRBV19; cdr3_aa: CASEGGEAFF; cdr3_nt: TGTGCCAGTGAAGGGGGGGAAGCTTTCTTT
d_call: -; clone_size: -; j_call: TRBJ1-2; v_call: TRBV6-5; cdr3_aa: CASGISGSGYTF; cdr3_nt: TGTGCCAGCGGAATATCAGGATCCGGCTACACCTTC
d_call: TRBD2; clone_size: -; j_call: TRBJ2-2; v_call: TRBV5-1; cdr3_aa: CASSSRGGTGELFF; cdr3_nt: TGCGCCAGCAGCTCGCGGGGGGGCACCGGGGAGCTGTTTTTT
d_call: -; clone_size: -; j_call: TRBJ2-7; v_call: TRBV7-2; cdr3_aa: CASSFRGEQYF; cdr3_nt: TGTGCCAGCAGCTTCAGGGGAGAGCAGTACTTC
d_call: -; clone_size: -; j_call: TRBJ2-3; v_call: TRBV5-1; cdr3_aa: CASSLGGYVRTDTQYF; cdr3_nt: TGCGCCAGCAGCTTGGGAGGGTATGTGCGCACAGATACGCAGTATTTT
d_call: -; clone_size: -; j_call: TRBJ1-4; v_call: TRBV6-6; cdr3_aa: CASSPDPYEKLFF; cdr3_nt: TGTGCCAGCAGCCCCGACCCCTATGAAAAACTGTTTTTT
d_call: -; clone_size: -; j_call: TRBJ2-3; v_call: TRBV24-1; cdr3_aa: CATSAPRGTVSTDTQYF; cdr3_nt: TGTGCCACCAGTGCGCCTCGGGGGACAGTTAGCACAGATACGCAGTATTTT
d_call: -; clone_size: -; j_call: TRBJ2-5; v_call: TRBV14; cdr3_aa: CASSQELGARKETQYF; cdr3_nt: TGTGCCAGCAGCCAAGAATTGGGGGCCAGGAAAGAGACCCAGTACTTC
d_call: -; clone_size: -; j_call: TRBJ1-4; v_call: TRBV4-1; cdr3_aa: CASSQQQGVREKLFF; cdr3_nt: TGCGCCAGCAGCCAACAACAGGGTGTTCGCGAAAAACTGTTTTTT
d_call: -; clone_size: -; j_call: TRBJ1-1; v_call: TRBV5-8; cdr3_aa: CASRQNTEAFF; cdr3_nt: TGTGCCAGCAGGCAGAACACTGAAGCTTTCTTT
d_call: TRBD1; clone_size: -; j_call: TRBJ1-2; v_call: TRBV7-3; cdr3_aa: CASSLGQNYGYTF; cdr3_nt: TGTGCCAGCAGCTTGGGACAGAACTATGGCTACACCTTC
d_call: -; clone_size: -; j_call: TRBJ2-1; v_call: TRBV6-5; cdr3_aa: CASSYRATPYNEQFF; cdr3_nt: TGTGCCAGCAGTTACAGGGCTACTCCCTACAATGAGCAGTTCTTC
d_call: -; clone_size: -; j_call: TRBJ1-1; v_call: TRBV27; cdr3_aa: CASSQTRRLRNTEAFF; cdr3_nt: TGTGCCAGCAGTCAGACAAGGCGGTTGAGGAACACTGAAGCTTTCTTT
d_call: -; clone_size: -; j_call: TRBJ1-1; v_call: TRBV5-5; cdr3_aa: CASSPPMANTEAFF; cdr3_nt: TGTGCCAGCAGCCCTCCGATGGCGAACACTGAAGCTTTCTTT
d_call: TRBD1; clone_size: -; j_call: TRBJ2-5; v_call: TRBV4-2; cdr3_aa: CASSPGQGFVETQYF; cdr3_nt: TGTGCCAGCAGCCCAGGACAGGGCTTTGTAGAGACCCAGTACTTC
d_call: -; clone_size: -; j_call: TRBJ2-1; v_call: TRBV5-1; cdr3_aa: CASSWGPSNDEQFF; cdr3_nt: TGCGCCAGCAGCTGGGGACCGTCCAATGATGAGCAGTTCTTC
d_call: -; clone_size: -; j_call: TRBJ1-2; v_call: TRBV11-2; cdr3_aa: CASSLTQGRNGYTF; cdr3_nt: TGTGCCAGCAGCTTAACGCAGGGGCGAAATGGCTACACCTTC
d_call: -; clone_size: many; j_call: TRBJ1-5; v_call: TRBV9; cdr3_aa: CASSPGATTGNQPQHF; cdr3_nt: TGTGCCAGCAGCCCCGGGGCTACCACCGGCAATCAGCCCCAGCATTTT
d_call: -; clone_size: few; j_call: TRBJ2-7; v_call: TRBV5-1; cdr3_aa: CASSPHMSSYEQYF; cdr3_nt: TGCGCCAGCAGCCCCCACATGAGCTCCTACGAGCAGTACTTC
d_call: -; clone_size: -; j_call: TRBJ1-1; v_call: TRBV11-2; cdr3_aa: CASSSPPGGTEAFF; cdr3_nt: TGTGCCAGCAGCTCCCCTCCGGGTGGGACTGAAGCTTTCTTT
d_call: TRBD1; clone_size: -; j_call: TRBJ1-5; v_call: TRBV11-2; cdr3_aa: CASSLEQGQGLPQHF; cdr3_nt: TGTGCCAGCAGCTTAGAGCAGGGACAGGGGTTGCCCCAGCATTTT
d_call: -; clone_size: -; j_call: TRBJ2-3; v_call: TRBV5-4; cdr3_aa: CASSLNGVNTDTQYF; cdr3_nt: TGTGCCAGCAGCTTAAACGGGGTGAACACAGATACGCAGTATTTT